This T cell receptor (beta chain) comes out of a study of CXCR3-negative and CXCR3-positive naive CD8 T cells. UMI-labeled 5' RACE TRB cDNA libraries were prepared from the cells. TCRdb re-called the 5' RACE reads and gives one entry per CDR3 protein, without DNA. The sample totals fewer than 50,000 distinct CDR3 sequences; its top ten clones hold about 1.4%. With respect to this clonotype: Its antigen is currently unknown.

The length of the CDR3 is 13 residues. Germline CDR1 and CDR2: SGDLS and YYNGEE. Study results and caveats: Cryopreservation partially decreased CXCR3 expression, and most assays used fresh PBMCs. More hydrophobic TRB CDR3s occurred in CXCR3-positive than in CXCR3-negative naive cells.

This sequence originates from a human donor in good health. Some clones in this sample may be carry-over from other donors' samples. The sequencing sample was made of naive CXCR3- CD8+ T cells from blood. Subset in this sample: CD45RO-CCR7+CD27+CD95- naive CD8+ T cells lacking CXCR3 (TNR3-). The chain links TRBV9 to TRBJ2-1; TCRdb indicates TRBD1, and absent DNA this call remains unverified. This chain's CDR3 is CASTVSGDGEQFF.